The rows below give T cell receptor beta chains drawn from one sample of a study of shared clonotypes between healthy human individuals. Sequenced by immunoSEQ multiplex PCR; TCRdb stores in-frame clones only, minus some. The sample shows about 2.4 million clones, 93% of them seen only once. Sequenced material: naive CD4+ T cells from PBMCs. The receptors shown here come from a man aged 18 to 30 in good health. Some clones in this sample may be carry-over from other donors' samples. Both conserved end residues are part of each CDR3. D genes are given only for firm matches. Expanded clones get a size class; other rows say once, few or many, or leave the size out.

>TRBJ1-5|-|TRBV10-3|-
CAISEDGGYQPQHF
TGTGCCATCAGTGAGGACGGGGGGTATCAGCCCCAGCATTTT
>TRBJ2-1|-|TRBV30|-
CAWSSQGLEQFF
TGTGCCTGGAGTTCTCAGGGCCTTGAGCAGTTCTTC
>TRBJ2-7|-|TRBV28|-
CASSMGAGGSYEQYF
TGTGCCAGCAGCATGGGGGCGGGTGGTTCCTACGAGCAGTACTTC
>TRBJ2-1|-|TRBV4-1|-
CASSQGPARFSYNEQFF
TGCGCCAGCAGCCAAGGGCCAGCGAGATTCTCCTACAATGAGCAGTTCTTC
>TRBJ1-2|TRBD1|TRBV5-4|-
CASSRQGGNYGYTF
TGTGCCAGCAGTCGACAGGGTGGTAACTATGGCTACACCTTC
>TRBJ1-2|-|TRBV6-6|-
CASSPRGNSLYGYTF
TGTGCCAGCAGTCCGAGGGGAAACAGCCTCTATGGCTACACCTTC
>TRBJ2-1|TRBD2|TRBV11-2|-
CASSSIGTSGRASWEQFF
TGTGCCAGCAGCTCCATTGGGACTAGCGGGAGGGCCTCTTGGGAGCAGTTCTTC
>TRBJ2-5|-|TRBV6-5|-
CASSPRRSETQYF
TGTGCCAGCAGTCCCCGACGGTCGGAGACCCAGTACTTC
>TRBJ1-1|-|TRBV6-5|few
CASRFGPGEAFF
TGTGCCAGCAGATTCGGACCCGGTGAAGCTTTCTTT
>TRBJ2-7|-|TRBV27|-
CASSLGGTTPYEQYF
TGTGCCAGCAGTTTAGGCGGCACTACACCCTACGAGCAGTACTTC
>TRBJ2-6|-|TRBV4-1|once
CASSPLQQRFSGANVLTF
TGCGCCAGCAGCCCTTTACAACAGAGATTCTCTGGGGCCAACGTCCTGACTTTC
>TRBJ1-4|TRBD1|TRBV5-1|-
CASRGTGTNEKLFF
TGCGCCAGCAGAGGGACAGGCACTAATGAAAAACTGTTTTTT
>TRBJ1-1|TRBD1|TRBV29-1|-
CSAQRDRDYTEAFF
TGCAGCGCCCAAAGGGACAGGGATTACACTGAAGCTTTCTTT
>TRBJ2-5|-|TRBV5-1|-
CASSLARETQYF
TGCGCCAGCAGCTTGGCGAGAGAGACCCAGTACTTC
>TRBJ2-1|-|TRBV10-3|-
CAISAGNEQFF
TGTGCCATCAGTGCAGGGAATGAGCAGTTCTTC
>TRBJ1-4|-|TRBV28|once
CASSFGVPQEKLFF
TGTGCCAGCAGTTTTGGGGTCCCTCAGGAAAAACTGTTTTTT
>TRBJ2-4|TRBD2|TRBV7-2|-
CASSLSLAGLNIQYF
TGTGCCAGCAGCTTATCACTAGCGGGATTAAACATTCAGTACTTC
>TRBJ1-1|TRBD1|TRBV7-2|-
CASSSDRGRTEAFF
TGTGCCAGCAGCTCGGACAGGGGTCGTACTGAAGCTTTCTTT